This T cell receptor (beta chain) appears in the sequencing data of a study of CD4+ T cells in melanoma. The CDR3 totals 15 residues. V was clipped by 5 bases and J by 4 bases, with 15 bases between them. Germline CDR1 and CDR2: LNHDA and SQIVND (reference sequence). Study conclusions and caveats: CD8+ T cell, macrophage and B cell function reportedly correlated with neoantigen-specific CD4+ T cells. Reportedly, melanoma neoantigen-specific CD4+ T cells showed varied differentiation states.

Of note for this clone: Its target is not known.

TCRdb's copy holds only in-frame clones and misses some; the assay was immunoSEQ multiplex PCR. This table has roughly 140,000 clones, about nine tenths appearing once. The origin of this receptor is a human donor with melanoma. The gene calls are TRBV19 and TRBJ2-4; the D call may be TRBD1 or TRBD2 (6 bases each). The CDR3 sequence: CASSPRTGAKNIQYF. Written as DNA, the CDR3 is TGTGCCAGTAGTCCGCGGACGGGGGCTAAAAACATTCAGTACTTC.